The text below deals with one TCR beta chain. This sample stems from a study of control samples from healthy donors and cancer patients. Sequencing used immunoSEQ multiplex PCR; TCRdb keeps in-frame clones, though not all of them. The sample has about 150,000 clones; roughly 94% are singletons. The germline V gene encodes CDR1 SGHAT and CDR2 FQNNGV. V was trimmed by 4 bases and J by 5 bases, leaving 15 bases between them. CDR3 length: 16 residues. The sequenced sample was blood. The J gene is TRBJ1-6, the V gene TRBV11-2, with D unclear. This receptor was taken from a man aged 40-55 years in good health. This CDR3 reads CASSSPSGSNNSPLHF. CDR3 bases: TGTGCCAGCAGCTCGCCCTCGGGATCCAATAATTCACCCCTCCACTTT.